Described below is a single TCR beta chain sequence and its context. Antigen: not known. This sample is drawn from a study of early T cells in non-severe SARS-CoV-2 infection. Study-wide background: Sequencing of unsorted whole blood was done on bulk RNA, leaving chains unpaired.

J was trimmed by 0 bases and V by 7 bases; bases with no gene match: 1. CDR1 SQVTM and CDR2 ANQGSEA come from the germline V gene. The CDR3 runs 12 residues. The TCR library protocol was used to attach unique molecular identifiers. These identifiers were attached to individual cDNA molecules. Each CDR3 protein is one row after TCRdb ran MiXCR on the 5' RACE reads. The sample shows approximately 90,000 distinct CDR3 sequences, approximately 12% of them seen only once. Notes on the study in general: A preference for anti-spike CD8 responses marked VDJdb matching, which missed private and CD4 specificities.

This TCR came from an adult who was a healthcare worker with PCR-confirmed SARS-CoV-2 infection or an uninfected control (not recorded which). This chain links TRBV29-1 with TRBJ2-3, with TRBD2 identical over 7 bases. The material sequenced was whole blood, taken at baseline. The CDR3 sequence is CSDSGSTDTQYF. Here the CDR3 DNA reads TGCAGCGATAGCGGGAGCACAGATACGCAGTATTTT.